Ten or more counts support the clone carrying this T cell receptor (beta chain). Its antigen is unidentified. Patients selected for sequencing had displayed CD8+CD57+ cell expansion by flow cytometry. The record originates from a study of CD8+CD57+ T cells in acquired aplastic anemia. Findings and caveats of the study: The study identified about 30 CD8+ CDR3 sequences shared by patients and controls.

Losses at the gene ends were 5 bases for V and 14 bases for J; bases not matched to a gene: 10. Germline values: CDR1 SEHNR, CDR2 FQNEAQ (reference sequence). This CDR3 has 15 residues. Researchers used genomic DNA as the template to profile TCR beta VDJ and CDR3. One entry per CDR3 protein results from TCRdb running MiXCR on the reads. The sample has 150,000 to 170,000 distinct CDR3 sequences, roughly half seen once; the top ten hold roughly 12%. The sample was sorted CD4+, CD8+, or CD8+CD57+ T cells (not recorded which) from PBMCs. The source is a human donor with aplastic anemia. This chain joins TRBV7-9 and TRBJ2-1, with 15 bases identical to TRBD2. The CDR3 DNA sequence: TGTGCCAGCAGCGTATCCGGGACTAGCGGGGGGACGGAGTTCTTC. Its translation is CASSVSGTSGGTEFF.